The subject of this entry is one T cell receptor beta chain. Its specificity is not known. The sample's time point: before natalizumab initiation. All PML patients were female, and all patients had earlier interferon beta. This sample is drawn from a study of multiple sclerosis patients with progressive multifocal leukoencephalopathy. General study results and limits: The findings' link to JC virus versus immunocompromise remained uncertain.

Using immunoSEQ multiplex PCR, the repertoire was profiled, and TCRdb retains in-frame clones only, with some absent. Here the sample spans fewer than 35,000 clones, around nine tenths being singletons. The length of the CDR3 is 13 residues. CDR1 is LNHDA, CDR2 SQIVND, per germline (reference sequence). Between the trimmed V and J ends, which lost 4 bases and 5 bases, there was a span of 10 bases. V and J are TRBV19 and TRBJ2-3; tentatively, D is TRBD2 (6 bases). The sample consisted of PBMCs. This TCR was recovered from a human donor with multiple sclerosis. In DNA form, the CDR3 reads TGTGCCAGTAGTACCCTGGGGGGAGATACGCAGTATTTT. The encoded protein is CASSTLGGDTQYF.